A selection of T cell receptor beta chains follows, all from one sample in a study of shared clonotypes between healthy human individuals. TCRdb keeps only in-frame clones here, not all; method: immunoSEQ multiplex PCR. The table shows some 1.4 million clones, with roughly 96% occurring only once. Sequencing was done on a sample of naive CD4+ T cells sorted from blood. These receptors came from a young man in good health. Both conserved end residues are part of each CDR3. The D gene is left open where the match is weak.

J gene: TRBJ2-3
D gene: -
V gene: TRBV5-4
CDR3 protein: CASSLVRSGHGADTQYF

J gene: TRBJ1-5
D gene: -
V gene: TRBV28
CDR3 protein: CASSLRFDQPQHF

J gene: TRBJ1-1
D gene: TRBD1
V gene: TRBV5-1
CDR3 protein: CASSLGGQGSGSLRRDTEAFF

J gene: TRBJ2-1
D gene: TRBD1
V gene: TRBV7-7
CDR3 protein: CASSLSDRGYNEQFF

J gene: TRBJ2-3
D gene: TRBD2
V gene: TRBV4-2
CDR3 protein: CASSQVGLAPDTQYF

J gene: TRBJ2-7
D gene: -
V gene: TRBV6-1
CDR3 protein: CASTTSWWGYEQYF

J gene: TRBJ2-1
D gene: TRBD2
V gene: TRBV6-6
CDR3 protein: CASSYSGSGVQQFF

J gene: TRBJ2-3
D gene: -
V gene: TRBV27
CDR3 protein: CASSLGHASTDTQYF

J gene: TRBJ1-2
D gene: -
V gene: TRBV28
CDR3 protein: CASSNTGNYGYTF

J gene: TRBJ1-1
D gene: -
V gene: TRBV29-1
CDR3 protein: CSATLGAGNTEAFF

J gene: TRBJ2-7
D gene: -
V gene: TRBV10-3
CDR3 protein: CAISERGASYEQYF

J gene: TRBJ2-2
D gene: TRBD1
V gene: TRBV9
CDR3 protein: CASSARDRVSTGELFF

J gene: TRBJ2-4
D gene: -
V gene: TRBV25-1
CDR3 protein: CASSEEGHTAKNIQYF

J gene: TRBJ2-7
D gene: -
V gene: TRBV9
CDR3 protein: CASSVSQVPIYEQYF

J gene: TRBJ2-3
D gene: TRBD2
V gene: TRBV28
CDR3 protein: CASTPRRESDTQYF

J gene: TRBJ2-1
D gene: TRBD2
V gene: TRBV5-1
CDR3 protein: CASSTGLAGENEQFF

J gene: TRBJ2-3
D gene: -
V gene: TRBV6-5
CDR3 protein: CASSYSYKTDTQYF

J gene: TRBJ2-3
D gene: -
V gene: TRBV9
CDR3 protein: CASSVISKTDTQYF

J gene: TRBJ1-1
D gene: -
V gene: TRBV18
CDR3 protein: CASSPVGDTEAFF

J gene: TRBJ2-2
D gene: TRBD2
V gene: TRBV30
CDR3 protein: CACRGGRSGELFF

J gene: TRBJ2-1
D gene: TRBD2
V gene: TRBV19
CDR3 protein: CASKREWARSYNEQFF

J gene: TRBJ1-5
D gene: -
V gene: TRBV6-5
CDR3 protein: CASSYSPPPGPQHF

J gene: TRBJ2-7
D gene: -
V gene: TRBV28
CDR3 protein: CASTRSHEQYF

J gene: TRBJ2-1
D gene: -
V gene: TRBV9
CDR3 protein: CASSVARTYNEQFF

J gene: TRBJ2-7
D gene: TRBD2
V gene: TRBV27
CDR3 protein: CASSLRGLASEQYF

J gene: TRBJ2-2
D gene: -
V gene: TRBV11-2
CDR3 protein: CASSSWGGTGELFF

J gene: TRBJ2-7
D gene: -
V gene: TRBV7-6
CDR3 protein: CASSHGSGDLSYEQYF

J gene: TRBJ2-3
D gene: -
V gene: TRBV18
CDR3 protein: CASLLRTGTDTQYF

J gene: TRBJ2-5
D gene: -
V gene: TRBV11-2
CDR3 protein: CASSFGGEETQYF

J gene: TRBJ2-7
D gene: -
V gene: TRBV5-4
CDR3 protein: CASSPYAGEQYF

J gene: TRBJ2-7
D gene: TRBD2
V gene: TRBV16
CDR3 protein: CASSQSSSTSAYYEQYF

J gene: TRBJ1-4
D gene: TRBD1
V gene: TRBV11-2
CDR3 protein: CASSPGGDEKLFF

J gene: TRBJ1-5
D gene: TRBD1
V gene: TRBV7-2
CDR3 protein: CASRPLDRGHQPQHF

J gene: TRBJ2-5
D gene: -
V gene: TRBV7-3
CDR3 protein: CASSLGRGTETQYF

J gene: TRBJ2-1
D gene: TRBD1
V gene: TRBV10-3
CDR3 protein: CAISADRDAYNEQFF

J gene: TRBJ1-1
D gene: -
V gene: TRBV29-1
CDR3 protein: CSAKAEGSKNTEAFF

J gene: TRBJ2-2
D gene: -
V gene: TRBV18
CDR3 protein: CASSPLDTGELFF

J gene: TRBJ2-7
D gene: -
V gene: TRBV10-2
CDR3 protein: CASSVERRNEQYF

J gene: TRBJ1-5
D gene: -
V gene: TRBV28
CDR3 protein: CASSPQRGARQPQHF

J gene: TRBJ2-7
D gene: TRBD2
V gene: TRBV4-3
CDR3 protein: CASSQVLAGGNEQYF

J gene: TRBJ2-3
D gene: -
V gene: TRBV25-1
CDR3 protein: CASSDSRGAPGDTQYF

J gene: TRBJ2-1
D gene: TRBD2
V gene: TRBV5-1
CDR3 protein: CASSLGAGAYNEQFF

J gene: TRBJ2-2
D gene: -
V gene: TRBV2
CDR3 protein: CASSEALRLDTNTGELFF

J gene: TRBJ2-3
D gene: TRBD2
V gene: TRBV6-6
CDR3 protein: CASSYFSGRITDTQYF

J gene: TRBJ1-3
D gene: TRBD1
V gene: TRBV6-1
CDR3 protein: CASSGKGQGVGNTIYF